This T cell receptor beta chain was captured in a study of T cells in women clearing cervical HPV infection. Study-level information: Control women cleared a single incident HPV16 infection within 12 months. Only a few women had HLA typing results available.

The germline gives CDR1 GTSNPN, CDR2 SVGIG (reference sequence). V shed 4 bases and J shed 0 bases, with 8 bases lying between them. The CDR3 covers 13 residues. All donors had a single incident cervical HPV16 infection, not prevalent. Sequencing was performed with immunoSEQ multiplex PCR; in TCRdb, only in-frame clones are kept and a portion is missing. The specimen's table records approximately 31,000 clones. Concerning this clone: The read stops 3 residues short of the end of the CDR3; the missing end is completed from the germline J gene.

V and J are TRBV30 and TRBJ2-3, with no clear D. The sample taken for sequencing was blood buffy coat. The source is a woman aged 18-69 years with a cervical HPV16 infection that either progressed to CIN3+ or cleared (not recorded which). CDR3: CAWTQVSTDTQYF. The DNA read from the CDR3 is TGTGCCTGGACTCAGGTTAGCACAGATACG. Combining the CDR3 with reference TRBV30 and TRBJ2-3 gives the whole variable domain SQTIHQWPATLVQPVGSPLSLECTVEGTSNPNLYWYRQAAGRGLQLLFYSVGIGQISSEVPQNLSASRPQDRQFILSSKKLLLSDSGFYLCAWTQVSTDTQYFGPGTRLTVL.